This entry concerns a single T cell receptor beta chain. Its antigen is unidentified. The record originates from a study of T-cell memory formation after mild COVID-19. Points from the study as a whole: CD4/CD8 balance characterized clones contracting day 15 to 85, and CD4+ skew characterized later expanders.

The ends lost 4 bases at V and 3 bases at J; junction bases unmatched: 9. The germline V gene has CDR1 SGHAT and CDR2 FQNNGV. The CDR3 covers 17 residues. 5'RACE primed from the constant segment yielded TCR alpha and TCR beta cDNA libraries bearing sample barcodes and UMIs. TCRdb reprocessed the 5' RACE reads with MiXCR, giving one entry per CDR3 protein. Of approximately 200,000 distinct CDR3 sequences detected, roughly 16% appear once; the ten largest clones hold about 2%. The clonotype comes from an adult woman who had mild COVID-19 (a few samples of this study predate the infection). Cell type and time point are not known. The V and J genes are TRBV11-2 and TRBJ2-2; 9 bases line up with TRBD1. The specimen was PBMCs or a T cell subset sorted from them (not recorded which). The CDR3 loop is CASSYRTGTGYTGELFF. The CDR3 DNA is TGTGCCAGCAGCTATCGAACCGGGACAGGGTACACCGGGGAGCTGTTTTTT.